Following are 23 T cell receptor beta chains from one sample sequenced in a study of blood T cells in healthy people across ages. Through a sample-barcoded 5' primer and a J-beta primer mix, a second PCR was run for roughly 7 to 11 cycles. TCRdb redid the calling of the 5' RACE reads with MiXCR, one entry per CDR3 protein. The sample yields hundreds of thousands of distinct CDR3 sequences, approximately 21% seen once. The sequencing sample was made of blood. Receptors originate from a man aged 70-80 years in good health.

The chain carries TRBV12-3 or TRBV12-4 and TRBJ1-1; D uncertain. CDR3 length equals 15 residues. V was cut by 4 bases and J by 0 bases, with 12 bases left in between. CDR3 nucleotides: TGTGCCAGCAGTTCGCGCCGACGGATGAACACTGAAGCTTTCTTT. Its protein is CASSSRRRMNTEAFF.

The chain combines TRBV29-1 with TRBJ1-1; tentative D call: TRBD1 (5 bases). This CDR3 contains 10 residues. V was trimmed by 7 bases and J by 8 bases, leaving 11 bases between them. Germline V lookup: CDR1 SQVTM, CDR2 ANQGSEA. CDR3 nucleotides: TGCAGCGCCGCGGAGGGGGAAGCTTTCTTT. As protein: CSAAEGEAFF.

This clonotype was detected a few times. The V and J genes are TRBV7-3 and TRBJ2-5, with TRBD2 matching over 7 bases. Trimming at V came to 5 bases and at J to 3 bases, leaving 9 bases not matched to a gene. Germline V lookup: CDR1 SGHTA, CDR2 FQGTGA. CDR3 length equals 15 residues. The CDR3 sequence: CASSLTGTKKETQYF. In DNA, the CDR3 is TGTGCCAGCAGCCTTACCGGGACTAAAAAAGAGACCCAGTACTTC.

This chain joins TRBV20-1 and TRBJ2-3, with 11 bases lining up with TRBD2. The V and J ends lost 5 bases and 3 bases, in that order; junction bases with no gene match: 10. CDR3 length: 16 residues. Germline V gives CDR1 DFQATT, CDR2 SNEGSKA (reference sequence). This CDR3 is CSAVAGGSSVTDTQYF. CDR3 DNA sequence: TGCAGTGCTGTAGCGGGAGGGTCGTCGGTTACAGATACGCAGTATTTT.

This clonotype was counted a few times. The chain employs TRBV7-2 and TRBJ2-1, with 9 bases lining up with TRBD2. CDR3 length: 19 residues. Germline-derived CDR1 and CDR2 are SGHTA and FQGNSA. V was clipped by 3 bases and J by 3 bases; unmatched bases: 15. Written as DNA, the CDR3 is TGTGCCAGCAGCTTTCGAGATTGGGATAGCGGGAGTATCTACAATGAGCAGTTCTTC. It is translated as CASSFRDWDSGSIYNEQFF.

V and J are TRBV3-1 and TRBJ2-3; TRBD2 agrees at 7 bases. Germline V gene lookup returns CDR1 LGHDT and CDR2 YNNKEL (reference sequence). This CDR3 spans 16 amino acids. The V and J ends lost 0 bases and 6 bases, in that order; junction bases with no gene match: 9. As DNA, the CDR3 is TGTGCCAGCAGCCAAGATCTCTCGACTAGCAGGGATACGCAGTATTTT. Encoded protein: CASSQDLSTSRDTQYF.

This clonotype occurred a few times. This chain joins TRBV30 and TRBJ2-7; 9 bases align to TRBD2. This CDR3 contains 13 residues. With V trimmed by 7 bases and J by 0 bases, 4 bases remained unmatched. Germline values: CDR1 GTSNPN, CDR2 SVGIG (reference sequence). The CDR3 is CAFSGSYSYEQYF. CDR3 DNA: TGTGCCTTTAGCGGGAGTTACTCCTACGAGCAGTACTTC.

The CDR3 protein is CASSNPTRRFGHNEQFF. Here the CDR3 DNA reads TGTGCCAGTAGTAACCCCACCCGAAGGTTTGGACACAATGAGCAGTTCTTC. The V call is TRBV19, the J call TRBJ2-1; D unclear. From germline, CDR1 is LNHDA and CDR2 SQIVND (reference sequence). The CDR3 consists of 17 residues. With 4 bases removed from V and 5 bases from J, the gap between germline ends came to 21 bases.

This clonotype occurred a few times. This chain links TRBV12-3 or TRBV12-4 with TRBJ2-5; 8 nucleotides line up with TRBD2. The J call may be wrong; the DNA end is better matched by TRBJ2-7. This CDR3 is built from 14 residues. CDR3 nucleotide sequence: TGTGCCAGCAGCCAGACTGGAACTAGCGGCGAGCAGTACTTC. It encodes CASSQTGTSGEQYF.

V gene TRBV20-1 combines with J gene TRBJ2-2; D gene uncertain. Trimming pared 0 bases from V and 0 bases from J, leaving 8 bases between. There are 15 residues in the CDR3. Per the germline V gene, CDR1 is DFQATT and CDR2 is SNEGSKA (reference sequence). This CDR3 reads CSAREFGANTGELFF. The CDR3 DNA reads TGCAGTGCTAGAGAGTTCGGTGCGAACACCGGGGAGCTGTTTTTT.

The J gene is TRBJ2-1, the V gene TRBV7-9; 13 nucleotides match TRBD2. J gave up 0 bases and V 5 bases, and 10 bases lay outside the gene matches. CDR1 and CDR2 from the germline V gene are SEHNR and FQNEAQ (reference sequence). CDR3 length: 19 amino acids. This CDR3 reads CASSPSGLAGPSSYNEQFF. Here the CDR3 DNA reads TGTGCCAGCAGCCCCTCGGGACTAGCGGGACCGAGCTCCTACAATGAGCAGTTCTTC.

This clonotype was seen repeatedly, ten times or more. CDR3 in amino acids: CSANRVSYEQYF. The CDR3, as DNA: TGCAGTGCTAACAGGGTGTCCTACGAGCAGTACTTC. The V gene is TRBV20-1, the J gene TRBJ2-7; possible D gene TRBD1, 6 bases. Trimming stripped 4 bases from V and 1 base from J, with 8 bases between. Germline V lookup: CDR1 DFQATT, CDR2 SNEGSKA (reference sequence). The CDR3 spans 12 residues.

The V gene is TRBV20-1, the J gene TRBJ2-3, with D possibly TRBD2 on 6 matching bases. The germline CDR1 and CDR2 sequences are DFQATT and SNEGSKA (reference sequence). The CDR3 length is 15 residues. V was trimmed by 0 bases and J by 4 bases, leaving 14 bases between them. CDR3 protein: CSARDGSREADTQYF. The CDR3 nucleotides are TGCAGTGCTAGAGATGGTTCGCGGGAAGCAGATACGCAGTATTTT.

The chain couples TRBV27 to TRBJ1-6, with 7 positions matching TRBD1. There are 16 residues in the CDR3. The V gene's germline CDR1 is MNHEY and CDR2 SMNVEV (reference sequence). The ends lost 6 bases at V and 3 bases at J; junction bases unmatched: 8. The CDR3 here is CASSRGQTLYNSPLHF. CDR3 in DNA: TGTGCCAGCAGCCGGGGACAGACCCTCTATAATTCACCCCTCCACTTT.

This clonotype came up a few times. This chain joins TRBV9 and TRBJ2-7; a weak D match, TRBD1 (6 bases). Trimming cost V 0 bases and J 6 bases, with 13 bases left between them. CDR1 and CDR2 from the germline V gene are SGDLS and YYNGEE. This CDR3 is 14 amino acids long. The CDR3 region has the DNA TGTGCCAGCAGCGTAGTGGACAGTGCGTCCGAGCAGTACTTC. Translating it yields CASSVVDSASEQYF.

This clonotype showed up just a few times. The chain joins TRBV6-5 to TRBJ2-3, with D perhaps matching TRBD1 or TRBD2 (5 bases each). The CDR3 sequence is 15 residues long. Germline V gene lookup returns CDR1 MNHEY and CDR2 SVGAGI. Between the trimmed V and J ends, which lost 7 bases and 5 bases, there was a span of 19 bases. The CDR3 spells CASTAGVGVGDTQYF. The CDR3 DNA sequence: TGTGCCAGCACCGCGGGCGTAGGGGTTGGAGATACGCAGTATTTT.

J is TRBJ2-1 and V is TRBV4-3, with 7 nucleotides matching TRBD1. V was pared by 1 base and J by 3 bases, with 6 bases of the junction left unmatched. CDR1 is LGHNA, CDR2 YSLEER, per germline. The CDR3 consists of 16 residues. The CDR3: CASSQVIGGIYNEQFF. The CDR3 DNA reads TGCGCCAGCAGCCAAGTAATAGGGGGCATCTACAATGAGCAGTTCTTC.

V and J are TRBV7-8 and TRBJ2-3; unclear D gene. Trimming took 1 base from V and 1 from J, leaving 9 bases between them. Germline values: CDR1 SGHVS, CDR2 FQNEAQ. The CDR3 sequence is 15 residues long. This CDR3 reads CASSLVLGGTDTQYF. CDR3 nucleotide sequence: TGTGCCAGCAGCTTAGTTCTTGGGGGCACAGATACGCAGTATTTT.

CDR3 in DNA: TGTGCCAGCAGTCGGGGATCGGCCTACGAGCAGTACTTC. This encodes CASSRGSAYEQYF. This chain uses TRBV25-1 with TRBJ2-7, with a tentative D call TRBD2 (5 bases). The CDR3 extends over 13 amino acids. Germline lookup yields CDR1 MGHDK and CDR2 SYGVNS. Trimming removed 5 bases at V and 2 bases at J, with 10 bases between.

This clonotype has more than one count but fewer than ten. The rearrangement joins TRBV2 to TRBJ2-4; weak D call: TRBD2 (5 bases). Per germline, CDR1 SNHLY and CDR2 FYNNEI. The CDR3 has 15 amino acids. V was shortened by 4 bases and J by 7 bases, with 17 bases between the two germline ends. The CDR3 DNA reads TGTGCCAGCAGTGGGTCACGGGGTTCCGGGAACATTCAGTACTTC. As protein: CASSGSRGSGNIQYF.

This clonotype has ten or more counts. This chain connects TRBV20-1 to TRBJ2-1; 10 bases map to TRBD1. CDR3 length: 12 residues. J gave up 7 bases and V 6 bases, and 3 bases lay outside the gene matches. Germline CDR1 is DFQATT and CDR2 is SNEGSKA (reference sequence). CDR3: CSAGTGENEQFF. CDR3 DNA: TGCAGTGCGGGGACAGGGGAAAATGAGCAGTTCTTC.

This rearrangement joins TRBV15 to TRBJ1-2; TRBD1 aligns across 9 bases. The CDR3 consists of 15 residues. Germline trimming cut 0 bases from V and 6 bases from J; bases unmatched to any gene: 5. The germline gives CDR1 LNHNV, CDR2 YYDKDF (reference sequence). The CDR3 sequence is CATSREGRTGDGYTF. The CDR3 DNA is TGTGCCACCAGCAGAGAAGGCAGGACAGGGGATGGCTACACCTTC. The full variable domain, completed using reference TRBV15 and TRBJ1-2, is DAMVIQNPRYQVTQFGKPVTLSCSQTLNHNVMYWYQQKSSQAPKLLFHYYDKDFNNEADTPDNFQSRRPNTSFCFLDIRSPGLGDTAMYLCATSREGRTGDGYTFGSGTRLTVV.

This sequence joins TRBV27 and TRBJ2-3; 7 nucleotides agree with TRBD1. Germline V CDR1 and CDR2: MNHEY, SMNVEV (reference sequence). The V and J ends lost 5 bases and 0 bases, in that order; junction bases with no gene match: 5. The CDR3 loop spans 15 amino acids. The CDR3 DNA sequence: TGTGCCAGCAGTCCCTGGACAGGTAGCACAGATACGCAGTATTTT. It translates to CASSPWTGSTDTQYF.